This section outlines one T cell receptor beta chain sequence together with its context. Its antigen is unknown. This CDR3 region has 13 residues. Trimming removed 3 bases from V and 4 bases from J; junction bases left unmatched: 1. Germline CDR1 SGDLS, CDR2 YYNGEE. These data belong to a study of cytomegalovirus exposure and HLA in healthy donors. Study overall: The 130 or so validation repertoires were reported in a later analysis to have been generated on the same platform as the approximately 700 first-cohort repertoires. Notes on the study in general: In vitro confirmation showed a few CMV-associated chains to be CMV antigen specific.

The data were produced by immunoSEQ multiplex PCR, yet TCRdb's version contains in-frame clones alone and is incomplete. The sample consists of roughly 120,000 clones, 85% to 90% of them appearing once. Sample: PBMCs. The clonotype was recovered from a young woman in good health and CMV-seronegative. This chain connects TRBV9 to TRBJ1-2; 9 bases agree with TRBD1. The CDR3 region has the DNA TGTGCCAGCAGCGGGACAGGGGCCTATGGCTACACCTTC. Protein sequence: CASSGTGAYGYTF.